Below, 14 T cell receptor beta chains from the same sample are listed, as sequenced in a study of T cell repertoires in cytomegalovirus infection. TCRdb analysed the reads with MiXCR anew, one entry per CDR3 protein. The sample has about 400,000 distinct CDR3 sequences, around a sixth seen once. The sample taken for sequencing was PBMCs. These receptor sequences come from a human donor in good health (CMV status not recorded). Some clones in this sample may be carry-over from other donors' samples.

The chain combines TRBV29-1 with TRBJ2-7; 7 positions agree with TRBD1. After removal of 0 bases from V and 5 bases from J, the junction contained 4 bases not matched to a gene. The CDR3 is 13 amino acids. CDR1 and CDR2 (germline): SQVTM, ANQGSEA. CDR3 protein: CSVEEWQGDEQYF. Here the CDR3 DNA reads TGCAGCGTTGAAGAGTGGCAGGGGGACGAGCAGTACTTC.

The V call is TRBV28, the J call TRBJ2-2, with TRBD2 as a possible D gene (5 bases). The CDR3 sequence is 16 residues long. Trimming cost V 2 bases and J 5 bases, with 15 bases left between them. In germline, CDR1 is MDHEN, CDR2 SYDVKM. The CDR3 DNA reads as TGTGCCAGCAGTTTAAGTTTAGGGTCGGGGACCGGGGAGCTGTTTTTT. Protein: CASSLSLGSGTGELFF.

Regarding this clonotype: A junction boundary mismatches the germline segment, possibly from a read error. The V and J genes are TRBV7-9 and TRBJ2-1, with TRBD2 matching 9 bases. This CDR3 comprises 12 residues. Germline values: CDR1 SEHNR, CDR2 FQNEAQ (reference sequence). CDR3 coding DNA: TGTGCCAGCAGCCAGGACCTAGCGGGGCAGGTCTTC. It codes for CASSQDLAGQVF.

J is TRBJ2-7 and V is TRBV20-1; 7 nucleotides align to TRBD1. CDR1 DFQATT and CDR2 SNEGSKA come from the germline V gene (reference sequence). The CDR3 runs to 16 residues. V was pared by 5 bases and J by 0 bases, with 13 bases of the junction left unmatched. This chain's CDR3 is CSAPGAQGRNSYEQYF. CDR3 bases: TGCAGTGCTCCAGGGGCACAGGGGCGAAACTCCTACGAGCAGTACTTC.

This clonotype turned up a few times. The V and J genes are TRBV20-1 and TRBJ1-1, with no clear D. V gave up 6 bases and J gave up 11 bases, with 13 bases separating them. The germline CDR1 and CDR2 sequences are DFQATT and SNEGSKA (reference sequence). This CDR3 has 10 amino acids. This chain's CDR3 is CSAPVTGAFF. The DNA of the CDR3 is TGCAGTGCGCCGGTTACGGGGGCTTTCTTT.

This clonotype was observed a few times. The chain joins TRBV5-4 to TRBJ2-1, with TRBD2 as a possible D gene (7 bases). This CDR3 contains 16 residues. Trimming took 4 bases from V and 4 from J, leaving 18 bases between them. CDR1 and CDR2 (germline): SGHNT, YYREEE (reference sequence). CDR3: CASSPGLGGEYNEQFF. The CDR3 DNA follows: TGTGCCAGCAGCCCCGGACTAGGGGGAGAGTACAATGAGCAGTTCTTC.

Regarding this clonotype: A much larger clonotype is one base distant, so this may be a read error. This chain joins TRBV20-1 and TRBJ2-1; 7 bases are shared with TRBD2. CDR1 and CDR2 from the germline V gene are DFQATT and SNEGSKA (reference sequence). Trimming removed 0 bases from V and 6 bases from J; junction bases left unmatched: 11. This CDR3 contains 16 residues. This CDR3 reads CSARDFRREKCNEQFF. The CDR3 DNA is TGCAGTGCTAGAGATTTCCGGCGGGAGAAGTGCAATGAGCAGTTCTTC.

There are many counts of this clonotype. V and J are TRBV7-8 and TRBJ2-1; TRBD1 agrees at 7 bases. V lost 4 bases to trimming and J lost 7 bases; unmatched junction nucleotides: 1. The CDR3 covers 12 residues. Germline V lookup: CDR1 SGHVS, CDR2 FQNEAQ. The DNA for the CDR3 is TGTGCCAGCAGCTCACAGGGGAATGAGCAGTTCTTC. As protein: CASSSQGNEQFF.

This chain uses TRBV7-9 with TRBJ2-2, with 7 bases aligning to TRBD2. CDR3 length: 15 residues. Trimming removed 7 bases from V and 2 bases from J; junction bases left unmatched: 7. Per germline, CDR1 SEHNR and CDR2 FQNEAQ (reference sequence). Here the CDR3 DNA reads TGTGCCAGCAACCAAAAAGCGGGAAACACCGGGGAGCTGTTTTTT. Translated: CASNQKAGNTGELFF.

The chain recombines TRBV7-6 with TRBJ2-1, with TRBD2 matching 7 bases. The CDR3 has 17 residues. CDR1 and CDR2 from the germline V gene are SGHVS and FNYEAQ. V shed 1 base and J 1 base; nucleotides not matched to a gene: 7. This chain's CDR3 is CASSLGVSGASYNEQFF. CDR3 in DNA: TGTGCCAGCAGCTTAGGGGTCAGCGGGGCGTCCTACAATGAGCAGTTCTTC. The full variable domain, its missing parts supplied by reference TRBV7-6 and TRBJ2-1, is GAGVSQSPRYKVTKRGQDVALRCDPISGHVSLYWYRQALGQGPEFLTYFNYEAQQDKSGLPNDRFSAERPEGSISTLTIQRTEQRDSAMYRCASSLGVSGASYNEQFFGPGTRLTVL.

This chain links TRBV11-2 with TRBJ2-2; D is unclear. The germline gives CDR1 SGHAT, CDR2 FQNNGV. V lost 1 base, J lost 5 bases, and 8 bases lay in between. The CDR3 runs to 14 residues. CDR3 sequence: CASSLGTETGELFF. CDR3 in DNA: TGTGCCAGCAGCTTAGGGACGGAGACCGGGGAGCTGTTTTTT. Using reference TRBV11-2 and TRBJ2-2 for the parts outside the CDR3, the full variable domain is EAGVAQSPRYKIIEKRQSVAFWCNPISGHATLYWYQQILGQGPKLLIQFQNNGVVDDSQLPKDRFSAERLKGVDSTLKIQPAKLEDSAVYLCASSLGTETGELFFGEGSRLTVL.

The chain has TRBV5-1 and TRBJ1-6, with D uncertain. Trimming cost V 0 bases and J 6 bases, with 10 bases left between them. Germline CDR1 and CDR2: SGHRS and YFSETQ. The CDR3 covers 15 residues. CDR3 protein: CASSLGVAGNSPLHF. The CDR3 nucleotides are TGCGCCAGCAGCTTGGGCGTAGCCGGTAATTCACCCCTCCACTTT.

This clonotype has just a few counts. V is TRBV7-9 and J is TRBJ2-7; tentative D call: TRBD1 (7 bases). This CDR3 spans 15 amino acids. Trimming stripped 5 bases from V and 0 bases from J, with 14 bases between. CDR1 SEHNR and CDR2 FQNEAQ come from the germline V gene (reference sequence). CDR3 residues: CASSPQGGSSYEQYF. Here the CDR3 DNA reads TGTGCCAGCAGCCCCCAGGGGGGAAGCTCCTACGAGCAGTACTTC.

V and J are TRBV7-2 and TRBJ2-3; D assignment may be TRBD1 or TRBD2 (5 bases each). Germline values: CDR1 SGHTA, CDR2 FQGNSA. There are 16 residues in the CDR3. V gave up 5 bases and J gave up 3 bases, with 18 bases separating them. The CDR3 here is CASSRDGRPETDTQYF. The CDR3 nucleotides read TGTGCCAGCAGCAGGGACGGCAGACCGGAAACAGATACGCAGTATTTT.